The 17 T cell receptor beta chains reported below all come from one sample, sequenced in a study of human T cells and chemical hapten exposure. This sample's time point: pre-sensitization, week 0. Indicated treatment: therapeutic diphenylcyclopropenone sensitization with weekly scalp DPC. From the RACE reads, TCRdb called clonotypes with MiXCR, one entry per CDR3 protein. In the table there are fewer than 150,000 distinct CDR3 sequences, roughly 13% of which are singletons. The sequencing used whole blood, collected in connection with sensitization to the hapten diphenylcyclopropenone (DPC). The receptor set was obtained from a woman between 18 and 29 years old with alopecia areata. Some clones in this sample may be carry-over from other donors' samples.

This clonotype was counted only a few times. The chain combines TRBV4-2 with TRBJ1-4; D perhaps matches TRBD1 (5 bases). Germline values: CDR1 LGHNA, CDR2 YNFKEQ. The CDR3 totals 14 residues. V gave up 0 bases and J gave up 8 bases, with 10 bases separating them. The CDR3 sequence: CASSQDMGREKLFF. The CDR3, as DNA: TGTGCCAGCAGCCAAGATATGGGGCGAGAAAAACTGTTTTTT.

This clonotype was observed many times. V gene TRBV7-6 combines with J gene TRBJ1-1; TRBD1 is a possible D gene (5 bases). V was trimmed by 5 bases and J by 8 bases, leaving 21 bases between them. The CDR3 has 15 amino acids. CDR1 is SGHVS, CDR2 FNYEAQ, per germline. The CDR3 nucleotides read TGTGCCAGCAGCCAAGACATTGGGCAGGGAAGGGAAGCTTTCTTT. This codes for CASSQDIGQGREAFF.

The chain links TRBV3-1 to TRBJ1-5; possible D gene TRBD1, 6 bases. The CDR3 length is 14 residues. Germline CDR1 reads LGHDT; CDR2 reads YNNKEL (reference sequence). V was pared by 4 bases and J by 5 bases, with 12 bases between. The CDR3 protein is CASSRGQTDQPQHF. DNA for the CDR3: TGTGCCAGCAGCCGAGGACAGACCGATCAGCCCCAGCATTTT.

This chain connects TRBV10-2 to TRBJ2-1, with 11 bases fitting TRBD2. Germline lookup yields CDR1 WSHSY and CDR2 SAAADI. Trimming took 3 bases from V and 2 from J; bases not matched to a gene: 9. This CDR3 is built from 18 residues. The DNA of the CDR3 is TGCGCCAGCAGTGATGTAGCGGGGGGGCCTGGCACCTACAATGAGCAGTTCTTC. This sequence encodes CASSDVAGGPGTYNEQFF.

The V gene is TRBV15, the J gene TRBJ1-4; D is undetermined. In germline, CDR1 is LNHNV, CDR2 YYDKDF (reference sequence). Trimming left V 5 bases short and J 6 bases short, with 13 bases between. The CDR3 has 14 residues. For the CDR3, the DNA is TGTGCCACCAGCGCCGGGGAATCCCATGAAAAACTGTTTTTT. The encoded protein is CATSAGESHEKLFF.

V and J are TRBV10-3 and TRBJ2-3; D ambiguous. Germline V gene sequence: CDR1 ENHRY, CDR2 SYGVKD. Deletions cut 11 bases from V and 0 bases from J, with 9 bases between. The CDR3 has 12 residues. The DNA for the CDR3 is TGTGCCCAGGCTGATAGCACAGATACGCAGTATTTT. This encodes CAQADSTDTQYF.

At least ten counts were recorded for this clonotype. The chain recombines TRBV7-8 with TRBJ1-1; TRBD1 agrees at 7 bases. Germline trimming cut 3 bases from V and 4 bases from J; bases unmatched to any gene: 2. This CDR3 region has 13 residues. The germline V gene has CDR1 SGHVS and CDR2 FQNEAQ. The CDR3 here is CASSFRGSTEAFF. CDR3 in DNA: TGTGCCAGCAGCTTCAGGGGGAGCACTGAAGCTTTCTTT.

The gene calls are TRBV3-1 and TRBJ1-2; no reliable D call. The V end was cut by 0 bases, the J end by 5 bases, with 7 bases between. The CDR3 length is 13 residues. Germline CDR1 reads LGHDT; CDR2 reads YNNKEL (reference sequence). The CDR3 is CASSQDPGYGYTF. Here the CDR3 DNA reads TGTGCCAGCAGCCAAGATCCGGGTTATGGCTACACCTTC.

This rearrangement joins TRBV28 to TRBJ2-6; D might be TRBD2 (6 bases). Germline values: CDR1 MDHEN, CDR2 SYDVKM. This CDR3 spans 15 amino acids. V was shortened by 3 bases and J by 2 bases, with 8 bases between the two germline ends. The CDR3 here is CASSLEGAGANVLTF. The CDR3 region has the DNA TGTGCCAGCAGTTTGGAGGGCGCTGGGGCCAACGTCCTGACTTTC. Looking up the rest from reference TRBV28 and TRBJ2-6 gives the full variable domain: DVKVTQSSRYLVKRTGEKVFLECVQDMDHENMFWYRQDPGLGLRLIYFSYDVKMKEKGDIPEGYSVSREKKERFSLILESASTNQTSMYLCASSLEGAGANVLTFGAGSRLTVL.

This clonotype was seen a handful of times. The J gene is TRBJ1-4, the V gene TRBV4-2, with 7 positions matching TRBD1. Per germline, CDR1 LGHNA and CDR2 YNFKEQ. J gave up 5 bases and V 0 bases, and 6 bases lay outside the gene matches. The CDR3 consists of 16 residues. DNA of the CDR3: TGTGCCAGCAGCCAAGATCCACAGGGGCAAAATGAAAAACTGTTTTTT. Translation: CASSQDPQGQNEKLFF.

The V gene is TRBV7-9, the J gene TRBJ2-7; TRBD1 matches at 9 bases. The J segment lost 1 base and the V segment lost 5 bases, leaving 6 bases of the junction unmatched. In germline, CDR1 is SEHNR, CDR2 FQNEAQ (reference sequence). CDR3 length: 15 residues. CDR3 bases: TGTGCCAGCAGCACACAGGGGGCACGTTCCTACGAGCAGTACTTC. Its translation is CASSTQGARSYEQYF.

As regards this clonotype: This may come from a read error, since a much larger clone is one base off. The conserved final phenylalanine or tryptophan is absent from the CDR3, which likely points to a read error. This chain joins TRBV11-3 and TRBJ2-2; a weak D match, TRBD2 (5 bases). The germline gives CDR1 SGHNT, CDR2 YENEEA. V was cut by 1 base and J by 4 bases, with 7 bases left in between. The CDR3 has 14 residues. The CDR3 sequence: CASSLVGVTGELFL. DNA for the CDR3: TGTGCCAGCAGCTTAGTCGGGGTCACCGGGGAGCTGTTTCTT.

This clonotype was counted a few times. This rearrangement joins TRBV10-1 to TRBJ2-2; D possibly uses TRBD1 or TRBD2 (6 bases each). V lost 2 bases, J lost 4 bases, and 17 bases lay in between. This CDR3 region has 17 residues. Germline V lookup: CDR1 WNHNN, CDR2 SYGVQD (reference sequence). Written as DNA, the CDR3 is TGCGCCAGCAGTGAGATGGGAGGCAGGGGAGGCACCGGGGAGCTGTTTTTT. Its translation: CASSEMGGRGGTGELFF.

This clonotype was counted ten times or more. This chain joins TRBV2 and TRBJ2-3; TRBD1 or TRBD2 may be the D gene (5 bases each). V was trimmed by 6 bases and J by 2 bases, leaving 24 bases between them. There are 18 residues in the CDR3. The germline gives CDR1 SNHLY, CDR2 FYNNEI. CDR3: CASSVPRDPTLPTDTQYF. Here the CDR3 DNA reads TGTGCCAGCAGCGTACCCCGGGACCCAACCCTCCCCACAGATACGCAGTATTTT.

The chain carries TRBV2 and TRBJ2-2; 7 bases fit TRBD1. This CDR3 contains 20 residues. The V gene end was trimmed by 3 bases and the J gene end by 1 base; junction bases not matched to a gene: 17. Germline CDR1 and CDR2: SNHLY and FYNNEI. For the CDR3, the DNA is TGTGCCAGCAGTGAGCCCCGGGACAGTCCCCATGTGGAGAACACCGGGGAGCTGTTTTTT. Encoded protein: CASSEPRDSPHVENTGELFF. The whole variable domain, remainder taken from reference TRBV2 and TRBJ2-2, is EPEVTQTPSHQVTQMGQEVILRCVPISNHLYFYWYRQILGQKVEFLVSFYNNEISEKSEIFDDQFSVERPDGSNFTLKIRSTKLEDSAMYFCASSEPRDSPHVENTGELFFGEGSRLTVL.

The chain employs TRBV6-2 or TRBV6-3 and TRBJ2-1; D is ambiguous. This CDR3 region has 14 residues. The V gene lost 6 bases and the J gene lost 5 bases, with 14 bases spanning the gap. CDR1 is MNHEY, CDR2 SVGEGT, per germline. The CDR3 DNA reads TGTGCCAGCAGACCCCACGTACCAGACAATGAGCAGTTCTTC. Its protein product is CASRPHVPDNEQFF.

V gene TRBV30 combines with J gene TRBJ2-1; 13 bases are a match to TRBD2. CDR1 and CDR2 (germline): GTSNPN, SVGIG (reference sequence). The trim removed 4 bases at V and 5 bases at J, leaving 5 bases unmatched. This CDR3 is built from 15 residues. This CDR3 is CAWNPGLAGDNEQFF. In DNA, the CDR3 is TGTGCCTGGAATCCAGGACTAGCGGGGGACAATGAGCAGTTCTTC.